These T cell receptor beta chains were read from a single sample in a study of cytomegalovirus exposure and HLA in healthy donors. Clones were sequenced by immunoSEQ multiplex PCR, and TCRdb holds only the in-frame ones, with some missing. Seen here are more than 90,000 clones, around 76% observed once, and the top ten hold roughly 6.9%. The sample comprised PBMCs. These receptors were obtained from a man aged 35 to 55 in good health and CMV-seropositive. CDR3s include the opening cysteine and the closing phenylalanine or tryptophan. D genes are given only for firm matches. Some rows have no size entry. The others give once, few or many, or a class for an expanded clone.

d_gene | j_gene | abundance | v_gene | CDR3aa | CDR3nt
NA | TRBJ2-1 | NA | TRBV7-2 | CASQRTRSYNEQFF | TGTGCCAGCCAACGTACCAGGTCCTACAATGAGCAGTTCTTC
TRBD2 | TRBJ2-5 | NA | TRBV29-1 | CSVEVGLAGATEQYF | TGCAGCGTTGAAGTTGGACTAGCGGGAGCTACTGAGCAGTACTTC
NA | TRBJ1-3 | few | TRBV14 | CASSQDRGTNTIYF | TGTGCCAGCAGCCAAGACAGGGGTACAAACACCATATATTTT
TRBD2 | TRBJ2-1 | NA | TRBV28 | CASSYTSGFNEQFF | TGTGCCAGCAGTTACACTAGCGGTTTCAATGAGCAGTTCTTC
NA | TRBJ2-5 | NA | TRBV6-1 | CAGQTGGIQETQYF | TGTGCCGGCCAAACCGGGGGAATCCAAGAGACCCAGTACTTC
TRBD1 | TRBJ1-1 | NA | TRBV4-2 | CASSQGQGTAFF | TGTGCCAGCAGCCAAGGACAGGGTACAGCTTTCTTT
TRBD2 | TRBJ2-1 | NA | TRBV10-3 | CAISQSPGLASNEQFF | TGTGCCATCAGTCAATCGCCGGGACTAGCGTCAAATGAGCAGTTCTTC
NA | TRBJ2-3 | NA | TRBV27 | CASSQIADTQYF | TGTGCCAGCAGCCAGATTGCTGATACGCAGTATTTT
TRBD1 | TRBJ1-5 | NA | TRBV6-6 | CASSLTGGDQPQHF | TGTGCCAGCAGTCTCACAGGGGGTGATCAGCCCCAGCATTTT
TRBD2 | TRBJ2-3 | NA | TRBV7-7 | CASSPGGRGDTQYF | TGTGCTAGCAGCCCGGGAGGGCGGGGAGATACGCAGTATTTT
NA | TRBJ2-5 | NA | TRBV7-6 | CASSEGLAGLGETQYF | TGTGCCAGCAGCGAGGGACTCGCGGGGTTGGGAGAGACCCAGTACTTC
NA | TRBJ1-5 | NA | TRBV7-9 | CASSLAGGQPQHF | TGTGCCAGCAGCTTAGCGGGGGGTCAGCCCCAGCATTTT
NA | TRBJ2-5 | NA | TRBV28 | CASSPPGNPSRTQYF | TGTGCCAGCAGTCCTCCCGGGAACCCCTCCCGGACCCAGTACTTC
NA | TRBJ1-2 | NA | TRBV5-4 | CASSLGRRSSGGYTF | TGTGCCAGCAGCTTGGGTCGCCGGAGCTCGGGAGGCTACACCTTC
TRBD1 | TRBJ1-4 | NA | TRBV6-5 | CASSRDRVGEKLFF | TGTGCCAGCAGTAGGGACAGGGTTGGGGAAAAACTGTTTTTT
NA | TRBJ1-2 | NA | TRBV7-2 | CASSLGPPQQAIGGYTF | TGTGCCAGCAGCTTAGGCCCGCCCCAACAGGCTATTGGAGGCTACACCTTC
TRBD2 | TRBJ2-7 | NA | TRBV27 | CASRRLADYEQYF | TGTGCCAGCAGAAGACTAGCGGACTACGAGCAGTACTTC
TRBD1 | TRBJ1-1 | NA | TRBV5-1 | CASSLEGQGYTEAFF | TGCGCCAGCAGCTTGGAAGGACAGGGGTACACTGAAGCTTTCTTT
NA | TRBJ2-3 | NA | TRBV4-3 | CASSQGRRLLSTDTQYF | TGCGCCAGCAGCCAAGGAAGGAGACTACTTAGCACAGATACGCAGTATTTT
NA | TRBJ1-1 | NA | TRBV7-6 | CASSPSGRRGNTEAFF | TGTGCCAGCAGCCCGAGTGGGAGGAGGGGGAACACTGAAGCTTTCTTT
NA | TRBJ2-3 | NA | TRBV29-1 | CSVEATGPGTQYF | TGCAGCGTGGAGGCCACAGGGCCGGGGACGCAGTATTTT
NA | TRBJ1-1 | NA | TRBV6-5 | CASSWSPTGEAFF | TGTGCCAGCAGTTGGTCCCCAACAGGGGAAGCTTTCTTT
TRBD2 | TRBJ2-4 | NA | TRBV28 | CASRRTSGRYNIQYF | TGTGCCAGCAGAAGGACTAGCGGGAGGTATAACATTCAGTACTTC
NA | TRBJ1-3 | few | TRBV11-2 | CASSPRDSSGNTIYF | TGTGCCAGCAGCCCTCGAGACAGCTCTGGAAACACCATATATTTT
TRBD2 | TRBJ2-5 | NA | TRBV7-9 | CASSLSGGYQETQYF | TGTGCCAGCAGCTTAAGCGGGGGGTACCAAGAGACCCAGTACTTC
TRBD2 | TRBJ2-1 | NA | TRBV16 | CASSHGLAGGYNEQFF | TGTGCCAGCAGCCACGGACTAGCGGGGGGGTACAATGAGCAGTTCTTC
TRBD2 | TRBJ2-7 | NA | TRBV27 | CASSYTSGRDEQYF | TGTGCCAGCAGTTACACTAGCGGGAGAGACGAGCAGTACTTC
NA | TRBJ2-3 | NA | TRBV5-1 | CASSLTGTDTQYF | TGCGCCAGCAGCTTGACGGGCACAGATACGCAGTATTTT
NA | TRBJ2-5 | NA | TRBV28 | CASSLLAGGFPTRQETQYF | TGTGCCAGCAGTTTACTCGCCGGAGGGTTCCCGACACGCCAAGAGACCCAGTACTTC
TRBD2 | TRBJ2-2 | NA | TRBV7-8 | CASSLGGRGGNTGELFF | TGTGCCAGCAGCTTAGGTGGCCGGGGGGGGAACACCGGGGAGCTGTTTTTT
TRBD1 | TRBJ2-3 | NA | TRBV7-2 | CASSNLGGLAQYF | TGTGCCAGCAGCAATTTAGGGGGCCTAGCGCAGTATTTT
TRBD2 | TRBJ2-1 | once | TRBV28 | CASTLDGRRYEQFF | TGTGCCAGCACCCTAGACGGGAGGAGGTATGAGCAGTTCTTC